This T cell receptor beta chain was obtained from a study of T cell responses to AZD1222 COVID-19 vaccine. General study results and limits: Sampled repertoires all dated from after the peak T cell response. After two AZD1222 doses, spike-specific TCR breadth and depth rose versus day 0. Only 5 or 6 people who got AZD1222 tested seropositive at baseline.

Clones were sequenced by immunoSEQ multiplex PCR, and TCRdb holds only the in-frame ones, with some missing. This table holds roughly 200,000 clones, 91% found once. V gave up 6 bases and J gave up 4 bases, with 12 bases separating them. The CDR3 is made up of 13 amino acids. Of note for this clone: What it recognizes is unknown.

This material consisted of peripheral blood, taken 28 days after the second AZD1222 dose. This sequence originates from an adult who received the AZD1222 COVID-19 vaccine. The V gene is TRBV12-3 or TRBV12-4, the J gene TRBJ1-1; D ambiguous. The CDR3 region has the DNA TGTGCCAGCAGCCCCGGGGTGGGCACTGAAGCTTTCTTT. It specifies CASSPGVGTEAFF.